This TCR beta chain was obtained from a study of blood T cells in healthy people across ages. Primers used in a second PCR of about 7 to 12 cycles were a sample-barcoded 5' primer and a J-beta primer mix. Via MiXCR, TCRdb re-called the 5' RACE reads, giving one row per CDR3 protein. This sample yields approximately 940,000 distinct CDR3 sequences, of which 45% to 50% are seen a single time; around 15% belongs to the top ten. CDR3 size: 13 residues. Looked up from germline, CDR1 is SGHDT and CDR2 is YYEEEE. General study findings and limits: Unknown donor CMV status possibly confounded expanded clonotype changes.

With respect to this clonotype: The antigen remains unidentified. The junction does not match germline at one end; this may be a read error.

Sequencing was carried out using blood. The receptor was isolated from a man aged 25-45 years in good health. The gene calls are TRBV5-6 and TRBJ1-1; a possible D gene is TRBD1 (6 bases). CDR3 residues: CASSHIRDTEAFF. CDR3 coding DNA: TGTGCCAGCAGCCATATCAGGGACACCGAAGCTTTCTTT.